The 3 T cell receptor beta chains below all came from one sample that was sequenced in a study of cytomegalovirus exposure and HLA in healthy donors. PCR used 60 Vbeta primers and 13 Jbeta primers. Produced via immunoSEQ multiplex PCR; TCRdb's table is partial and in-frame only. The profile covers about 57,000 clones, with 65% to 85% appearing a single time and about 2.7% taken by the ten largest. The sequencing sample was made of PBMCs. All receptors derive from a woman between 25 and 40 years old in good health and CMV-seronegative.

A single count supports this clone. The CDR3 coding sequence is TGCGCCAGCAGCTTGGACGGCAATGAGCAGTTCTTC. Translating gives CASSLDGNEQFF. The chain links TRBV5-1 to TRBJ2-1; no clear D gene. Germline CDR1 and CDR2: SGHRS and YFSETQ. The CDR3 has 12 amino acids. The V end lost 0 bases, the J end lost 6 bases, and 4 bases lay between the germline ends.

The J gene is TRBJ1-1, the V gene TRBV29-1; 8 bases map to TRBD1. The CDR3 spans 16 residues. Looked up from germline, CDR1 is SQVTM and CDR2 is ANQGSEA. V lost 3 bases and J lost 0; bases outside the gene matches: 9. DNA for the CDR3: TGCAGCGTTGAGGGTCAGGGGGCTGGGATGAACACTGAAGCTTTCTTT. It encodes CSVEGQGAGMNTEAFF.

Only a few counts were recorded for this clone. The chain combines TRBV4-3 with TRBJ2-1; 9 nucleotides line up with TRBD1. This CDR3 spans 15 amino acids. Germline V lookup: CDR1 LGHNA, CDR2 YSLEER. Germline trimming cut 4 bases from V and 2 bases from J; bases unmatched to any gene: 3. CDR3 sequence: CASSRDRVPYNEQFF. The CDR3 nucleotides are TGCGCCAGCAGCCGGGACAGGGTCCCCTACAATGAGCAGTTCTTC.